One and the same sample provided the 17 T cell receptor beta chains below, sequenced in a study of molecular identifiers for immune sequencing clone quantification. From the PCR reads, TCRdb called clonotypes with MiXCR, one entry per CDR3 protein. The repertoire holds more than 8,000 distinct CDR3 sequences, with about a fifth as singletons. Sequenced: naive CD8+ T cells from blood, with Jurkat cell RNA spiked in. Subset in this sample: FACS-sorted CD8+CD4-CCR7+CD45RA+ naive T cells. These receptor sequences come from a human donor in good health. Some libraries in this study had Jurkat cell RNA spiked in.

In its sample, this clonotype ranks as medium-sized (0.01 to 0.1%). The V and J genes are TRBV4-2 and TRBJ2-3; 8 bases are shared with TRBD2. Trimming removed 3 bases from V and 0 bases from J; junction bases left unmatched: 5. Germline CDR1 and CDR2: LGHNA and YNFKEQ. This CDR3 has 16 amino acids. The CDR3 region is CASSQELAGSTDTQYF. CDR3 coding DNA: TGTGCCAGCAGCCAGGAGCTAGCGGGCAGCACAGATACGCAGTATTTT.

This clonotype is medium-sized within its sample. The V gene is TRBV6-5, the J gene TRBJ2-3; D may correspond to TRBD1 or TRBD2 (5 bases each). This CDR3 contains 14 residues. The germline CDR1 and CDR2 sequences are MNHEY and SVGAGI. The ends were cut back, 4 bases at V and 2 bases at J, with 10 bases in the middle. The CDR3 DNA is TGTGCCAGCAGTTCTGAGGGGCACACAGATACGCAGTATTTT. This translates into CASSSEGHTDTQYF.

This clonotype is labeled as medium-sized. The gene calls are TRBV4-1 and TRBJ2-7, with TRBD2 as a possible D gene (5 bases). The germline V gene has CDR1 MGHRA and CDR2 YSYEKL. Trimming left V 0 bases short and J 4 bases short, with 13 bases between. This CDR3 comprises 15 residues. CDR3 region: CASSQEDGVVYEQYF. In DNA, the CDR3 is TGCGCCAGCAGCCAAGAAGACGGGGTGGTGTACGAGCAGTACTTC.

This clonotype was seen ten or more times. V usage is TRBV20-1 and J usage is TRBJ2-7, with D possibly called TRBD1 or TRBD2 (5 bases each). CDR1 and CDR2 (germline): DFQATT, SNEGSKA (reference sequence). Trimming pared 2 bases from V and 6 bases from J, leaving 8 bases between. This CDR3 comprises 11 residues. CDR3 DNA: TGCAGTGCTAGAAATGGGGGCGAGCAGTACTTC. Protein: CSARNGGEQYF.

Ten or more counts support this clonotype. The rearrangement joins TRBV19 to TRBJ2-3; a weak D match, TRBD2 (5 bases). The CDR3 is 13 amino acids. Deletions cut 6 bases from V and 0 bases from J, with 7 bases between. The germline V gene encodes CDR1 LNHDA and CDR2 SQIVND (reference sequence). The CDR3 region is CASRSGSTDTQYF. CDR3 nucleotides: TGTGCCAGTAGGAGCGGTAGCACAGATACGCAGTATTTT.

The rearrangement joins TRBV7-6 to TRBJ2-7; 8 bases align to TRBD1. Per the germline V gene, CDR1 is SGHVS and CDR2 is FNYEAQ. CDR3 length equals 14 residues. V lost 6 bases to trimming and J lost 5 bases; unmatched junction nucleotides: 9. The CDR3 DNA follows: TGTGCCAGCAGTTCCGGGGACAGGTTCCACGAGCAGTACTTC. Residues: CASSSGDRFHEQYF.

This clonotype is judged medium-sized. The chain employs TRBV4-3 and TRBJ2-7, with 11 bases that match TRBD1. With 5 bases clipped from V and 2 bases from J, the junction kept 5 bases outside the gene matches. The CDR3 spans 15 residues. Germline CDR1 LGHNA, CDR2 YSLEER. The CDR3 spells CASSAGQGGTYEQYF. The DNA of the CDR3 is TGCGCCAGCAGCGCGGGACAGGGGGGCACCTACGAGCAGTACTTC.

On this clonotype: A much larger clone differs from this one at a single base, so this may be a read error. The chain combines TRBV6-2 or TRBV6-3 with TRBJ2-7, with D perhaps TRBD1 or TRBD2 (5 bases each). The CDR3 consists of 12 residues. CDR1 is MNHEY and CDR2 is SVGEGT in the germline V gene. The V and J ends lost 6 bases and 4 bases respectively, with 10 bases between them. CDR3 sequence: CASSHGTYEQYF. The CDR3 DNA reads TGTGCCAGCAGCCACGGGACGTACGAGCAGTACTTC.

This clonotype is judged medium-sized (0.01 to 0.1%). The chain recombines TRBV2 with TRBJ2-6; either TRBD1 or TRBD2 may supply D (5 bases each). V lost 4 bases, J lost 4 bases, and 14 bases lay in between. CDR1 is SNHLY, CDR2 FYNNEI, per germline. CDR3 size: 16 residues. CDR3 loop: CASSGFRESGANVLTF. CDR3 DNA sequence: TGTGCCAGCAGTGGCTTCAGGGAGTCCGGGGCCAACGTCCTGACTTTC.

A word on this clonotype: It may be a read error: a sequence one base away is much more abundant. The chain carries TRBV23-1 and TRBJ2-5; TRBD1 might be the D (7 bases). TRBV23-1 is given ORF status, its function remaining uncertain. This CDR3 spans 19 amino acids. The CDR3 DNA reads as TGCGCCAGCAGTCAATCGGGGCCGGTCCGGACAGGCGACCGGGAGACCCGGTACTTC. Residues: CASSQSGPVRTGDRETRYF.

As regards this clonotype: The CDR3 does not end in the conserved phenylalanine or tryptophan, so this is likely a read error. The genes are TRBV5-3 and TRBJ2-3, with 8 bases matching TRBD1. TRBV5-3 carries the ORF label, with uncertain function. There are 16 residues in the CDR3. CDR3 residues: CASQAGPGQGEDAQYS. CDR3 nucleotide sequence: TGTGCCAGTCAGGCGGGGCCCGGACAGGGTGAAGATGCGCAGTATTCT.

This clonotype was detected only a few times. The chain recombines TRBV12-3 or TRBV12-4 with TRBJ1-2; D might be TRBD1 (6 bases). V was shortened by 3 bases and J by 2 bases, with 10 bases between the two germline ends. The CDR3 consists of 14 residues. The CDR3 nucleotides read TGTGCCAGCAGTTTGGACAGCTCCAACTATGGCTACACCTTC. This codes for CASSLDSSNYGYTF.

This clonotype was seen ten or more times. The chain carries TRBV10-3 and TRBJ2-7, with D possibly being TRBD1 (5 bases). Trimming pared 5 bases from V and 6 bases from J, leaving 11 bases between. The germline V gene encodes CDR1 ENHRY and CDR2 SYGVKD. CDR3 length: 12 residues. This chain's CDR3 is CAISPDSGEQYF. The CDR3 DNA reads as TGTGCCATCAGTCCTGACAGTGGCGAGCAGTACTTC.

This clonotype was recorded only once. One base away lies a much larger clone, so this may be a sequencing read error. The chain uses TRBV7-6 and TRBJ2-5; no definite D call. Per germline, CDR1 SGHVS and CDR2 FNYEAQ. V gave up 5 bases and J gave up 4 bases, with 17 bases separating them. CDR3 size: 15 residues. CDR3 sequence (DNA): TGTGCCAGCAGCCACCGGAACAGTAGTCGAGAGACCCAGTACTTC. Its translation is CASSHRNSSRETQYF.

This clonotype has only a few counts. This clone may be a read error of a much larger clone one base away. The DNA for the CDR3 is TGTGCCAGCAGCTCCCCGTTGGATAAACTCCGCCCCCGTAGCACAGATACGCAGTATTTT. It encodes CASSSPLDKLRPRSTDTQYF. The chain joins TRBV7-2 to TRBJ2-3; D gene uncertain. Deletions cut 4 bases from V and 0 bases from J, with 26 bases between. Germline V CDR1 and CDR2: SGHTA, FQGNSA. The CDR3 totals 20 residues.

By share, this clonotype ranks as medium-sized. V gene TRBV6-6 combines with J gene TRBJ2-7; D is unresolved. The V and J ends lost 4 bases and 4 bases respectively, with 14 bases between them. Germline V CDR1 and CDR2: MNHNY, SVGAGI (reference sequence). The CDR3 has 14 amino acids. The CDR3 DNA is TGTGCCAGCAGTTCTGGACGGCTGGATTACGAGCAGTACTTC. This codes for CASSSGRLDYEQYF.

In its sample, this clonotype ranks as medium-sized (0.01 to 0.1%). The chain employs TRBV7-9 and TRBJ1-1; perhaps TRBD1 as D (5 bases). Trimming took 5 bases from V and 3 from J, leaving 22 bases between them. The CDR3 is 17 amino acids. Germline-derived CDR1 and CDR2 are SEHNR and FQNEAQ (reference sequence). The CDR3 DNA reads TGTGCCAGCAGCCGAGCCGGGACGACGCCGGGTCACACTGAAGCTTTCTTT. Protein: CASSRAGTTPGHTEAFF.